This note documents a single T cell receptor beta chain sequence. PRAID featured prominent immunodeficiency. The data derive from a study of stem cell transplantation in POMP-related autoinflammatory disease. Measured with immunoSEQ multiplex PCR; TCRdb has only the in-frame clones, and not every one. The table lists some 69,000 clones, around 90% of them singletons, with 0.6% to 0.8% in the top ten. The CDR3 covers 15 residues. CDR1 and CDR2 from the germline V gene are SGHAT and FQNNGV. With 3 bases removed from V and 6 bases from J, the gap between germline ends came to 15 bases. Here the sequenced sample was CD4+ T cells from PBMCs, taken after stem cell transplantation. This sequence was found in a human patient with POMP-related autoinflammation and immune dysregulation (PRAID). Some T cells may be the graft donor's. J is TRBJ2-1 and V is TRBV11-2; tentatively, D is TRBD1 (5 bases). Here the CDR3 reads CASSFSPGPGNEQFF. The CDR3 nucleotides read TGTGCCAGCAGCTTTTCCCCAGGGCCCGGCAATGAGCAGTTCTTC.